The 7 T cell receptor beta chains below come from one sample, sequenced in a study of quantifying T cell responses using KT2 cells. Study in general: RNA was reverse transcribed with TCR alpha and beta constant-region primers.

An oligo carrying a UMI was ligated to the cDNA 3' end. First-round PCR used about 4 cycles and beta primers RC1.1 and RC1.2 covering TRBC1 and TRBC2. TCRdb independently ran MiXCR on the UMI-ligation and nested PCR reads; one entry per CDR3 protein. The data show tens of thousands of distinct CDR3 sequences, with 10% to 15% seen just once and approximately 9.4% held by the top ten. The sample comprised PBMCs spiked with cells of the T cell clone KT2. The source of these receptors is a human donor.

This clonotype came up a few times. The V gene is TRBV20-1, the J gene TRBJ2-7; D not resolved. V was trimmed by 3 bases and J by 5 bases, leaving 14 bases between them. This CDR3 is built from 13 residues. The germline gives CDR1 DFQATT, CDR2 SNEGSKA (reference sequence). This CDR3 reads CSASMSPRDEQYF. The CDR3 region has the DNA TGCAGTGCTAGTATGTCTCCTAGGGACGAGCAGTACTTC.

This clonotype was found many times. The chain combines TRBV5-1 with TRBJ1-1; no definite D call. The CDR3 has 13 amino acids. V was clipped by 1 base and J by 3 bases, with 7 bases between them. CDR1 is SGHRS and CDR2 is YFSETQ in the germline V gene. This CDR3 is CASSLYQDTEAFF. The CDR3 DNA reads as TGCGCCAGCAGCTTGTACCAGGACACTGAAGCTTTCTTT.

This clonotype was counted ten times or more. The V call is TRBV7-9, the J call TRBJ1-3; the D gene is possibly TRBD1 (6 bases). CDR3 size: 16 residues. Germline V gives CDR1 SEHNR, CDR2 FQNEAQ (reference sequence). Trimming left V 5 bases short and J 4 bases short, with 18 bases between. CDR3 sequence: CASSLSRAGDGNTIYF. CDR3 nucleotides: TGTGCCAGCAGCCTCTCTAGGGCAGGGGACGGAAACACCATATATTTT.

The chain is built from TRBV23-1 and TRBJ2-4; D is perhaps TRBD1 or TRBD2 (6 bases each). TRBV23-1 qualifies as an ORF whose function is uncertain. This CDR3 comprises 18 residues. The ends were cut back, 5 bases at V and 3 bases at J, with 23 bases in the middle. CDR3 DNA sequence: TGCGCCAGCAGTACCCACACCCGGGAGCCGACAGGCAAAAACATTCAGTACTTC. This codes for CASSTHTREPTGKNIQYF.

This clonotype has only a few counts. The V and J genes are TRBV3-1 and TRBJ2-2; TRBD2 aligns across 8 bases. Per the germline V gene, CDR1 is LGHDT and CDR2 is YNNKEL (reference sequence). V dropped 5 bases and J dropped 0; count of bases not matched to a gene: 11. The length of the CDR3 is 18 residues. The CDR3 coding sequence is TGTGCCAGCAGCTATGCTATTCCGGGACTAGCGAACACCGGGGAGCTGTTTTTT. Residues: CASSYAIPGLANTGELFF.

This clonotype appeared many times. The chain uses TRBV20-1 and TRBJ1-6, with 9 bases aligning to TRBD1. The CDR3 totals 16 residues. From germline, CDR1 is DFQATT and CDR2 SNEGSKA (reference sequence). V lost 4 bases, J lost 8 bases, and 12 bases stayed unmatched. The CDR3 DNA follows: TGCAGTGCTATCACAGGGGGCGCCCCGGGAGATTCACCCCTCCACTTT. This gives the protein CSAITGGAPGDSPLHF.

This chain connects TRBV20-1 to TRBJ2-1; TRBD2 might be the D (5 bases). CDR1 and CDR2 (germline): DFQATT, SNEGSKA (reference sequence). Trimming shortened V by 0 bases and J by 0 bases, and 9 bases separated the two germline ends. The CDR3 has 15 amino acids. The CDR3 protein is CSAREDLSSYNEQFF. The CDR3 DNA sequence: TGCAGTGCTAGAGAGGACTTGAGCTCCTACAATGAGCAGTTCTTC.